This T cell receptor (beta chain) came from a study of neurological immune-mediated disorders. This clonotype was recorded at least ten times. Via MiXCR, TCRdb re-called the 5' RACE reads, giving one row per CDR3 protein. The table lists about 35,000 distinct CDR3 sequences, roughly 7% of them singletons, with 4.4% in the top ten. Sequenced input: PBMCs. The TCR was taken from a woman between 40 and 55 years old in good health.

The CDR3 DNA is TGTGCCGCGGGAGATACGCAGTATTTT. Its translation is CAAGDTQYF. The genes are TRBV30 and TRBJ2-3; the D gene is possibly TRBD2 (5 bases). Germline CDR1 is GTSNPN and CDR2 is SVGIG (reference sequence). The V gene lost 8 bases and the J gene lost 5 bases, with 5 bases spanning the gap. The CDR3 has 9 amino acids.